The 22 T cell receptor beta chains reported below all come from one sample, sequenced in a study of blood T cell repertoires in COVID-19. TCRdb's table, derived via immunoSEQ multiplex PCR, lists solely in-frame clones and lacks some. Here the sample spans some 150,000 clones, approximately 82% being singletons. What was sequenced was PBMCs or T cells enriched from blood (not recorded which). The receptors derive from a man between 50 and 59 years old who had recovered from COVID-19.

The chain combines TRBV6-5 with TRBJ1-3, with TRBD1 matching 10 bases. This CDR3 has 16 residues. The V gene end was trimmed by 4 bases and the J gene end by 0 bases; junction bases not matched to a gene: 3. From germline, CDR1 is MNHEY and CDR2 SVGAGI. CDR3 sequence: CASSSTGGDSGNTIYF. The CDR3 DNA is TGTGCCAGCAGTTCGACAGGGGGCGACTCTGGAAACACCATATATTTT.

This clone was picked up one time. The gene calls are TRBV10-2 and TRBJ2-1; 7 bases fit TRBD2. Germline loops: CDR1 WSHSY, CDR2 SAAADI. V lost 4 bases, J lost 6 bases, and 9 bases stayed unmatched. The CDR3 runs 15 residues. This CDR3 is CASSVNQRGTNEQFF. For the CDR3, the DNA is TGCGCCAGCAGTGTAAACCAGCGGGGTACCAATGAGCAGTTCTTC.

This clone was seen a handful of times. V usage is TRBV6-5 and J usage is TRBJ1-1; TRBD1 is a possible D gene (6 bases). The CDR3 has 14 residues. V lost 6 bases, J lost 0 bases, and 11 bases lay in between. Germline CDR1 MNHEY, CDR2 SVGAGI. This CDR3 reads CASRLTGLNTEAFF. CDR3 nucleotides: TGTGCCAGCAGACTCACAGGGCTGAACACTGAAGCTTTCTTT.

The chain combines TRBV5-1 with TRBJ1-1, with 7 nucleotides matching TRBD1. Germline CDR1 is SGHRS and CDR2 is YFSETQ. This CDR3 has 16 residues. Trimming at V came to 0 bases and at J to 4 bases, leaving 9 bases not matched to a gene. CDR3 region: CASSLVGDSLVTEAFF. The CDR3 DNA sequence: TGCGCCAGCAGCTTGGTGGGGGACAGCCTGGTCACTGAAGCTTTCTTT.

The chain has TRBV14 and TRBJ1-4; maybe TRBD1 (5 bases). Germline V gene data show CDR1 as SGHDN and CDR2 as FVKESK. This CDR3 comprises 18 residues. With 1 base removed from V and 5 bases from J, the gap between germline ends came to 20 bases. The CDR3 sequence: CASSQGVTARGVNEKLFF. CDR3 bases: TGTGCCAGCAGCCAAGGGGTCACAGCAAGGGGCGTGAATGAAAAACTGTTTTTT.

V is TRBV24-1 and J is TRBJ2-1; a possible D gene is TRBD1 (5 bases). CDR1 is KGHDR and CDR2 is SFDVKD in the germline V gene. The CDR3 spans 16 residues. V shed 1 base and J shed 0 bases, with 9 bases lying between them. CDR3 in amino acids: CATSDFTRDSYNEQFF. CDR3 DNA sequence: TGTGCCACCAGTGATTTCACCAGGGACTCCTACAATGAGCAGTTCTTC.

CDR3 protein: CASMKGQANYGYTF. The CDR3 DNA reads TGTGCCAGCATGAAAGGACAGGCTAACTATGGCTACACCTTC. The chain joins TRBV7-2 to TRBJ1-2; 7 bases agree with TRBD1. V lost 7 bases to trimming and J lost 0 bases; unmatched junction nucleotides: 5. Germline V gene data show CDR1 as SGHTA and CDR2 as FQGNSA. The CDR3 extends over 14 amino acids.

The rearrangement uses TRBV27 and TRBJ2-3, with 10 bases fitting TRBD2. J was trimmed by 0 bases and V by 3 bases; bases with no gene match: 9. Germline V CDR1 and CDR2: MNHEY, SMNVEV (reference sequence). The CDR3 loop spans 18 amino acids. The CDR3 nucleotides are TGTGCCAGCAGTTTCCGGGGGCAGCGGGGGGGTAGCACAGATACGCAGTATTTT. The encoded protein is CASSFRGQRGGSTDTQYF.

CDR3 sequence reads: CAIQLAYEQYF. The DNA of the CDR3 is TGTGCCATTCAACTCGCCTACGAGCAGTACTTC. The chain links TRBV2 to TRBJ2-7, with D uncertain. Germline lookup yields CDR1 SNHLY and CDR2 FYNNEI. The CDR3 contains 11 residues. V was pared by 10 bases and J by 2 bases, with 9 bases between.

V is TRBV5-1 and J is TRBJ1-5, with D possibly matching TRBD1 (5 bases). Germline V gene data show CDR1 as SGHRS and CDR2 as YFSETQ. V was clipped by 1 base and J by 2 bases, with 10 bases between them. The CDR3 spans 15 residues. CDR3 DNA sequence: TGCGCCAGCAGCTTGTGGGGGGAGGGCAATCAGCCCCAGCATTTT. Translation: CASSLWGEGNQPQHF.

The chain carries TRBV6-1 and TRBJ1-1; D possibly corresponds to TRBD1 (5 bases). Germline lookup yields CDR1 MNHNS and CDR2 SASEGT. V gave up 0 bases and J gave up 1 base, with 9 bases separating them. CDR3 length equals 15 residues. CDR3: CASSEASGWNTEAFF. DNA of the CDR3: TGTGCCAGCAGTGAAGCTTCAGGGTGGAACACTGAAGCTTTCTTT.

This chain links TRBV6-5 with TRBJ1-1; TRBD1 aligns across 9 bases. The CDR3 spans 14 residues. J was trimmed by 4 bases and V by 6 bases; bases with no gene match: 6. Germline lookup yields CDR1 MNHEY and CDR2 SVGAGI. In nucleotides, the CDR3 is TGTGCCAGCAGCCGGGACAGGGTTTTCACTGAAGCTTTCTTT. Residues: CASSRDRVFTEAFF.

This chain connects TRBV4-1 to TRBJ2-3, with D maybe TRBD1 (5 bases). This CDR3 is 15 amino acids long. The V and J ends lost 2 bases and 3 bases respectively, with 12 bases between them. Germline V gene lookup returns CDR1 MGHRA and CDR2 YSYEKL. CDR3 bases: TGCGCCAGCAGCCAACTGGGGCAGGGAACAGATACGCAGTATTTT. It is translated as CASSQLGQGTDTQYF.

V is TRBV3-1 (or the pseudogene TRBV3-2) and J is TRBJ2-3; 8 bases agree with TRBD1. V lost 3 bases to trimming and J lost 5 bases; unmatched junction nucleotides: 1. The CDR3 totals 13 residues. From germline, CDR1 is LGHDT and CDR2 YNNKEL (reference sequence). Here the CDR3 reads CASSQDRVDTQYF. CDR3 coding DNA: TGTGCCAGCAGCCAGGACAGGGTAGATACGCAGTATTTT.

This clone is labeled as medium-sized (0.01 to 0.1%). This chain links TRBV24-1 with TRBJ2-1; TRBD2 agrees at 10 bases. Trimming took 10 bases from V and 7 from J; bases not matched to a gene: 6. Germline assignment: CDR1 KGHDR and CDR2 SFDVKD. CDR3 size: 13 residues. As DNA, the CDR3 is TGTGCCACTCAGCTTAGCGGGGGGAATGAGCAGTTCTTC. Protein product: CATQLSGGNEQFF.

This clone was found once. The chain uses TRBV27 and TRBJ2-5; 8 bases are a match to TRBD1. J lost 7 bases, V lost 2 bases, and 3 bases had no gene match. Looked up from germline, CDR1 is MNHEY and CDR2 is SMNVEV (reference sequence). CDR3 length: 13 residues. The CDR3 DNA is TGTGCCAGCAGTTTACAGGGGGCCGGGACCCAGTACTTC. Protein product: CASSLQGAGTQYF.

The chain recombines TRBV21-1 with TRBJ1-2; TRBD1, the table's D call, lacks a check against the DNA. TRBV21-1 is reported as a pseudogene. CDR3 length equals 16 residues. This chain's CDR3 is CASSGRDSPGTSGYTF. The CDR3 DNA reads as TGTGCCAGCAGCGGTAGGGACAGTCCGGGAACTAGTGGCTACACCTTC.

Here the CDR3 reads CASRGWGLSSYEQYF. In nucleotides, the CDR3 is TGTGCCAGTCGTGGTTGGGGCCTGAGCTCCTACGAGCAGTACTTC. V is TRBV19 and J is TRBJ2-7; possibly TRBD1 for D (5 bases). Germline V CDR1 and CDR2: LNHDA, SQIVND (reference sequence). With 8 bases removed from V and 0 bases from J, the gap between germline ends came to 17 bases. The CDR3 covers 15 residues.

V usage is TRBV27 and J usage is TRBJ2-7, with no clear D. This CDR3 contains 14 residues. Trimming stripped 5 bases from V and 0 bases from J, with 11 bases between. Germline assignment: CDR1 MNHEY and CDR2 SMNVEV (reference sequence). The CDR3 loop is CASSAIRSSYEQYF. CDR3 bases: TGTGCCAGCAGTGCGATTAGGAGCTCCTACGAGCAGTACTTC.

Remarks on this clone: The junction and the germline gene differ at one end; a read error may be behind it. The chain joins TRBV2 to TRBJ1-1; no firm D call. Per the germline V gene, CDR1 is SNHLY and CDR2 is FYNNEI. The CDR3 spans 12 residues. CDR3 protein: CASSESPYAKRF. CDR3 nucleotide sequence: TGTGCCAGCAGTGAATCCCCCTACGCTAAGCGGTTT.

This chain uses TRBV10-3 with TRBJ1-6, with 9 bases identical to TRBD1. The trim removed 8 bases at V and 7 bases at J, leaving 9 bases unmatched. CDR1 is ENHRY and CDR2 is SYGVKD in the germline V gene. This CDR3 comprises 15 residues. CDR3 residues: CAIQFQQGANSPLHF. In DNA, the CDR3 is TGTGCCATCCAGTTCCAACAGGGGGCGAATTCACCCCTCCACTTT.

V gene TRBV18 combines with J gene TRBJ2-6, with 8 bases identical to TRBD1. J gave up 1 base and V 5 bases, and 10 bases lay outside the gene matches. In germline, CDR1 is KGHSH, CDR2 LQKENI. This CDR3 comprises 18 residues. CDR3 in DNA: TGTGCCAGCTCATCACTCCGGGACAGGATATCTGGGGCCAACGTCCTGACTTTC. Protein: CASSSLRDRISGANVLTF.